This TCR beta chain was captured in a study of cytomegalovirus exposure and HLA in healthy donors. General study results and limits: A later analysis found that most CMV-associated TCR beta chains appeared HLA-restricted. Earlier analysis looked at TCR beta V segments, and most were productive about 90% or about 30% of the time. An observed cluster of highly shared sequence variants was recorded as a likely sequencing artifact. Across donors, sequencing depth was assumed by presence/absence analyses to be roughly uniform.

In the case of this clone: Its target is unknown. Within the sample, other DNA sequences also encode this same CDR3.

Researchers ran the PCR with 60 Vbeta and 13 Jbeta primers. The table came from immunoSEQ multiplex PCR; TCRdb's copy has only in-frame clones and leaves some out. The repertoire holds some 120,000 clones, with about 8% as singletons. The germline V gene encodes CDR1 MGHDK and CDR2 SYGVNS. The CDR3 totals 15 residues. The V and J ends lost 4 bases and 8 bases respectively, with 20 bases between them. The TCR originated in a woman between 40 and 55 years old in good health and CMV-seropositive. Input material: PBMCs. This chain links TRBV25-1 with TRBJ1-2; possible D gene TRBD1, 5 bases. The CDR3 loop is CASSGMGRDFYGYTF. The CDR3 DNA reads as TGTGCCAGCAGTGGAATGGGTAGGGACTTCTACGGCTACACCTTC.